This T cell receptor (beta chain) was captured by sequencing in a study of blood T cell repertoires in COVID-19. This clone was recorded once. This CDR3 is built from 14 residues. V lost 6 bases to trimming and J lost 1 base, with 10 bases between them. Looked up from germline, CDR1 is MNHEY and CDR2 is SVGAGI. Clones were sequenced by immunoSEQ multiplex PCR, and TCRdb holds only the in-frame ones, with some missing. This sample carries some 400,000 clones, around 87% of them seen once, and the ten largest clones take 8.5% to 12%. Seattle researchers signed up patients amid active infection and tracked them longitudinally.

The sequence derives from a woman aged 30 to 39 with COVID-19, enrolled during active disease. Sequencing was done on a sample of peripheral blood. This chain joins TRBV6-5 and TRBJ2-1, with D perhaps matching TRBD1 (5 bases). The CDR3 loop is CASRQRGSYNEQFF. The CDR3 nucleotides are TGTGCCAGCAGACAAAGGGGTTCCTACAATGAGCAGTTCTTC.